The 24 T cell receptor beta chains listed next were all sequenced from one sample in a study of blood T cell repertoires in COVID-19 (TCRdb year 2020). Library preparation used the immunoSEQ multiplex PCR assay. TCRdb limited this immuneACCESS table to in-frame rearrangements with V and J called. A share of clones is missing; checked studies link under half to unresolved V genes, and the rest is unexplained. Recorded for this sample are 90,000 to 100,000 clones; around 75% of them occurred a single time. The ten biggest clones cover around 22% of the sample. Sequenced: peripheral blood. Receptors originate from a man between 65 and 80 years old with acute or convalescent COVID-19.

This clone was counted only a few times. The chain recombines TRBV6-5 with TRBJ1-5; 9 nucleotides line up with TRBD1. V shed 5 bases and J 6 bases; nucleotides not matched to a gene: 5. The CDR3 is 14 residues long. Germline lookup yields CDR1 MNHEY and CDR2 SVGAGI. The CDR3 is CASSRDREGQPQHF. The CDR3 DNA follows: TGTGCCAGCAGTCGGGACAGGGAAGGTCAGCCCCAGCATTTT.

This clone was seen only a few times. The V and J genes are TRBV18 and TRBJ2-7; 14 bases map to TRBD2. The CDR3 has 16 residues. CDR1 KGHSH and CDR2 LQKENI come from the germline V gene. Trimming removed 3 bases from V and 1 base from J; junction bases left unmatched: 2. CDR3 nucleotides: TGTGCCAGCTCACCTCGACTAGCGGGAGGGTCCTACGAGCAGTACTTC. Protein: CASSPRLAGGSYEQYF.

The table lists this clone with a few counts. The chain carries TRBV29-1 and TRBJ2-7, with 9 bases aligning to TRBD1. Germline V gives CDR1 SQVTM, CDR2 ANQGSEA. The CDR3 spans 13 residues. With 2 bases clipped from V and 3 bases from J, the junction kept 2 bases outside the gene matches. The CDR3 region is CSVEPDRGYEQYF. The CDR3 DNA follows: TGCAGCGTTGAACCGGACAGGGGCTACGAGCAGTACTTC.

The chain joins TRBV7-2 to TRBJ1-2, with TRBD1 identical over 7 bases. In germline, CDR1 is SGHTA, CDR2 FQGNSA. There are 15 residues in the CDR3. V gave up 6 bases and J gave up 6 bases; unmatched junction bases: 13. The CDR3, as DNA: TGTGCCAGCAGTCTCAACATCGGGACAGCGGATGGCTACACCTTC. Encoded protein: CASSLNIGTADGYTF. The full variable domain, rest sourced from reference TRBV7-2 and TRBJ1-2, is GAGVSQSPSNKVTEKGKDVELRCDPISGHTALYWYRQSLGQGLEFLIYFQGNSAPDKSGLPSDRFSAERTGGSVSTLTIQRTQQEDSAVYLCASSLNIGTADGYTFGSGTRLTVV.

The J gene is TRBJ2-7, the V gene TRBV15; possibly TRBD2 for D (6 bases). Germline CDR1 and CDR2: LNHNV and YYDKDF (reference sequence). The germline V and J ends were trimmed by 0 bases and 2 bases, with 8 bases remaining between them. The CDR3 has 14 residues. The CDR3 sequence: CATSRDRGTYEQYF. Here the CDR3 DNA reads TGTGCCACCAGCAGAGATCGGGGGACCTACGAGCAGTACTTC.

The chain combines TRBV15 with TRBJ2-7; 8 bases are shared with TRBD1. V was pared by 0 bases and J by 5 bases, with 9 bases of the junction left unmatched. The CDR3 runs to 16 residues. From germline, CDR1 is LNHNV and CDR2 YYDKDF (reference sequence). This CDR3 reads CATSRDNPGGIDEQYF. The CDR3 nucleotides read TGTGCCACCAGCAGAGATAATCCAGGGGGCATTGACGAGCAGTACTTC.

This clone was observed a few times. V and J are TRBV3-1 (or the pseudogene TRBV3-2) and TRBJ2-7, with 7 bases fitting TRBD1. With V trimmed by 4 bases and J by 2 bases, 8 bases remained unmatched. Germline V gene lookup returns CDR1 LGHDT and CDR2 YNNKEL (reference sequence). The CDR3 runs 15 residues. CDR3 sequence: CASSPQGQGTYEQYF. The CDR3 DNA reads as TGTGCCAGCAGCCCACAGGGGCAGGGAACCTACGAGCAGTACTTC.

This clone was detected a few times. The rearrangement joins TRBV4-1 to TRBJ1-5; D is unresolved. Germline values: CDR1 MGHRA, CDR2 YSYEKL. Trimming took 6 bases from V and 0 from J, leaving 9 bases between them. The CDR3 has 14 amino acids. CDR3 residues: CASSRPDSNQPQHF. The CDR3 nucleotides read TGCGCCAGCAGTCGCCCAGATAGCAATCAGCCCCAGCATTTT.

This chain links TRBV5-1 with TRBJ1-6, with 11 bases fitting TRBD1. Germline V CDR1 and CDR2: SGHRS, YFSETQ. The CDR3 is made up of 16 amino acids. Trimming at V came to 5 bases and at J to 8 bases, leaving 9 bases not matched to a gene. The CDR3 DNA sequence: TGCGCCAGCAGTTGGGACAGGGGGTCTCGGCATTCACCCCTCCACTTT. It encodes CASSWDRGSRHSPLHF.

The rearrangement uses TRBV30 and TRBJ2-5; 7 bases map to TRBD2. The germline V gene encodes CDR1 GTSNPN and CDR2 SVGIG (reference sequence). The trim removed 4 bases at V and 1 base at J, leaving 9 bases unmatched. CDR3 length: 15 residues. CDR3 loop: CAWKGLGTIQETQYF. In DNA, the CDR3 is TGTGCCTGGAAGGGACTGGGGACTATCCAAGAGACCCAGTACTTC.

This clone was seen a handful of times. V and J are TRBV5-1 and TRBJ1-4, with TRBD1 matching 7 bases. Germline V CDR1 and CDR2: SGHRS, YFSETQ. J gave up 6 bases and V 7 bases, and 9 bases lay outside the gene matches. This CDR3 is built from 14 residues. CDR3 sequence reads: CASGVQGPYEKLFF. Written as DNA, the CDR3 is TGCGCCAGCGGAGTACAGGGGCCGTATGAAAAACTGTTTTTT.

The genes are TRBV12-5 and TRBJ1-2; 9 nucleotides align to TRBD1. The CDR3 covers 18 residues. Looked up from germline, CDR1 is LGHNT and CDR2 is FRNRAP. V shed 0 bases and J 7 bases; nucleotides not matched to a gene: 15. The CDR3 reads CASGLVGTGLGPLTGYTF. The CDR3 coding sequence is TGTGCTAGTGGTTTGGTTGGGACAGGGCTCGGACCCTTGACTGGCTACACCTTC.

In this sample, this clone turned up once. The V gene is TRBV6-5, the J gene TRBJ1-1, with no clear D. The CDR3 covers 15 residues. Germline CDR1 is MNHEY and CDR2 is SVGAGI. V lost 6 bases and J lost 2, with 16 bases in between. The CDR3 here is CASSPYLRSNTEAFF. CDR3 bases: TGTGCCAGCAGCCCCTACCTACGATCTAACACTGAAGCTTTCTTT.

The J gene is TRBJ2-7, the V gene TRBV5-6, with TRBD1 as a possible D gene (6 bases). The CDR3 runs to 11 residues. With 4 bases removed from V and 12 bases from J, the gap between germline ends came to 14 bases. Germline-derived CDR1 and CDR2 are SGHDT and YYEEEE. CDR3 protein: CASSARQALYF. The CDR3 DNA is TGTGCCAGCAGCGCGAGACAGGCTCTGTACTTC.

This sequence joins TRBV7-2 and TRBJ1-1; a weak D match, TRBD1 (6 bases). Trimming pared 5 bases from V and 4 bases from J, leaving 11 bases between. Germline V lookup: CDR1 SGHTA, CDR2 FQGNSA. This CDR3 is 13 amino acids long. CDR3 bases: TGTGCCAGCAGCCAAGGGGGTAGCACTGAAGCTTTCTTT. Translating gives CASSQGGSTEAFF.

The chain recombines TRBV10-2 with TRBJ1-6; D unresolved. This CDR3 comprises 13 residues. The V and J ends lost 6 bases and 7 bases respectively, with 10 bases between them. Germline V lookup: CDR1 WSHSY, CDR2 SAAADI. This CDR3 is CASRWSTNSPLHF. The CDR3 DNA reads TGCGCCAGCAGGTGGTCCACAAATTCACCCCTCCACTTT.

V gene TRBV10-3 combines with J gene TRBJ1-5; 10 bases agree with TRBD1. With V trimmed by 9 bases and J by 1 base, 3 bases remained unmatched. The CDR3 consists of 14 residues. Germline lookup yields CDR1 ENHRY and CDR2 SYGVKD. The CDR3 sequence: CAIRDRGSNQPQHF. CDR3 bases: TGTGCCATACGGGACAGGGGAAGCAATCAGCCCCAGCATTTT.

The V call is TRBV5-1, the J call TRBJ2-4, with D possibly being TRBD1 (5 bases). V was pared by 0 bases and J by 9 bases, with 19 bases between. Looked up from germline, CDR1 is SGHRS and CDR2 is YFSETQ. The CDR3 extends over 16 amino acids. The CDR3, as DNA: TGCGCCAGCAGCTTGGGCCCCCTGGGCAGTGACAGCATTCAGTACTTC. Translating gives CASSLGPLGSDSIQYF.

This clone was observed a few times. The chain combines TRBV20-1 with TRBJ1-6; tentative D call: TRBD1 (6 bases). Germline CDR1 DFQATT, CDR2 SNEGSKA (reference sequence). The CDR3 spans 15 residues. The V gene lost 3 bases and the J gene lost 5 bases, with 14 bases spanning the gap. DNA of the CDR3: TGCAGTGCTAGTGCCGGGACACACCATAATTCACCCCTCCACTTT. It is translated as CSASAGTHHNSPLHF.

This chain connects TRBV3-1 (or the pseudogene TRBV3-2) to TRBJ2-1; 8 positions agree with TRBD2. The germline V gene encodes CDR1 LGHDT and CDR2 YNNKEL (reference sequence). V lost 4 bases, J lost 6 bases, and 11 bases stayed unmatched. This CDR3 has 16 amino acids. CDR3 protein: CASSRAGTRFRNEQFF. The CDR3 DNA follows: TGTGCCAGCAGCCGAGCCGGGACTAGATTCCGCAATGAGCAGTTCTTC.

V and J are TRBV11-2 and TRBJ2-1; 8 bases match TRBD1. CDR1 and CDR2 (germline): SGHAT, FQNNGV. This CDR3 region has 14 residues. V gave up 5 bases and J gave up 6 bases; unmatched junction bases: 6. CDR3 sequence reads: CASSGDRLRNEQFF. The CDR3 DNA is TGTGCCAGCAGCGGGGACAGGCTTCGCAATGAGCAGTTCTTC.

This clone was observed a few times. CDR3 region: CASKIGTGDGGYTF. CDR3 DNA sequence: TGTGCCAGTAAGATCGGGACAGGGGATGGGGGCTACACCTTC. The J gene is TRBJ1-2, the V gene TRBV19; 10 positions agree with TRBD1. CDR3 length: 14 amino acids. Per the germline V gene, CDR1 is LNHDA and CDR2 is SQIVND (reference sequence). The V gene end was trimmed by 7 bases and the J gene end by 8 bases; junction bases not matched to a gene: 10.

The chain employs TRBV25-1 and TRBJ1-2, with 7 bases fitting TRBD1. This CDR3 is 14 amino acids long. V lost 6 bases and J lost 1; bases outside the gene matches: 5. CDR1 MGHDK and CDR2 SYGVNS come from the germline V gene. The CDR3 bases are TGTGCCAGCAGACCGGGACAGTATAACTATGGCTACACCTTC. This gives the protein CASRPGQYNYGYTF.

The V and J genes are TRBV7-2 and TRBJ2-1; 7 bases are shared with TRBD1. Trimming took 4 bases from V and 6 from J; bases not matched to a gene: 9. The germline CDR1 and CDR2 sequences are SGHTA and FQGNSA. This CDR3 has 15 amino acids. CDR3 in DNA: TGTGCCAGCAGCTCACAGGGGATTCGTCTCAATGAGCAGTTCTTC. Its translation is CASSSQGIRLNEQFF.